This T cell receptor beta chain originates from a study of blood T cell repertoires in COVID-19. In the study overall: COVID-19 samples, acute and convalescent, were from the United States, Italy and Spain. PBMCs, B-cell-depleted T cells, or T cells provided the cDNA or gDNA that made up the material.

The ends were cut back, 0 bases at V and 6 bases at J, with 8 bases in the middle. CDR3 size: 13 residues. CDR1 is MGHRA and CDR2 is YSYEKL in the germline V gene. Original processing methods: Cell counts per sample came from amplifying reference gene primers. Here immunoSEQ multiplex PCR was the method, and the copy in TCRdb shows in-frame clones only, minus some. V, J and clone size reflect that table, while D and trimming were determined from the DNA. This sample has hundreds of thousands of clones, with roughly nine tenths found just once. The sample was peripheral blood. This TCR was recovered from a man between 18 and 35 years old with active or convalescent COVID-19. V usage is TRBV4-1 and J usage is TRBJ1-2; D unresolved. The CDR3 DNA sequence: TGCGCCAGCAGCCAAGATCTTGACAATGGCTACACCTTC. Protein product: CASSQDLDNGYTF.